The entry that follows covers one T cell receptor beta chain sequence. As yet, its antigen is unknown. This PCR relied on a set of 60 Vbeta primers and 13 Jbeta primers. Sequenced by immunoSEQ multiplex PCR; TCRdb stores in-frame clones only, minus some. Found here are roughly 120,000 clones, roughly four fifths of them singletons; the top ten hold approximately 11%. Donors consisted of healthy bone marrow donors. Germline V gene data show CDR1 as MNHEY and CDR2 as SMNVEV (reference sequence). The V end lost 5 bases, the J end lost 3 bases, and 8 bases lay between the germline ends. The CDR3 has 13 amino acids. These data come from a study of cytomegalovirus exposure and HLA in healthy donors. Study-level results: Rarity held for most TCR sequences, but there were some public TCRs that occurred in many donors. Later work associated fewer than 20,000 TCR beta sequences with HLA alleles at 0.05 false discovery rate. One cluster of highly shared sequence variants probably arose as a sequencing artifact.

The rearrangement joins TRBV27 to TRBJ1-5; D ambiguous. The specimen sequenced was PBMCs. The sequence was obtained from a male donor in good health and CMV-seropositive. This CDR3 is CASSKSVNQPQHF. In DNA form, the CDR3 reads TGTGCCAGCAGTAAATCGGTCAATCAGCCCCAGCATTTT.